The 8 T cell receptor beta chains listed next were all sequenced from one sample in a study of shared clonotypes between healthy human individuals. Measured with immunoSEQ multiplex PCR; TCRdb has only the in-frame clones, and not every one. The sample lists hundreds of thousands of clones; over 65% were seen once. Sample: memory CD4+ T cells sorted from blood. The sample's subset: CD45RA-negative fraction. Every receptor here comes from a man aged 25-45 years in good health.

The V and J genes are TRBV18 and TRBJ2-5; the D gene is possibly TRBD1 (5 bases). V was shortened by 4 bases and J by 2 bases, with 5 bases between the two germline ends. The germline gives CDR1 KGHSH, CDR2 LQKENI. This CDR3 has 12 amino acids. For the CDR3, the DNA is TGTGCCAGCTCACGACAGCAAGAGACCCAGTACTTC. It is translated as CASSRQQETQYF.

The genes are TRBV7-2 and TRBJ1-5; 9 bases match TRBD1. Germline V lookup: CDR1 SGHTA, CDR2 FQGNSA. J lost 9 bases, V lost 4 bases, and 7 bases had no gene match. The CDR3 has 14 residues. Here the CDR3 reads CASSWTGARGPQHF. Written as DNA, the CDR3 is TGTGCCAGCAGCTGGACAGGGGCTCGGGGGCCCCAGCATTTT.

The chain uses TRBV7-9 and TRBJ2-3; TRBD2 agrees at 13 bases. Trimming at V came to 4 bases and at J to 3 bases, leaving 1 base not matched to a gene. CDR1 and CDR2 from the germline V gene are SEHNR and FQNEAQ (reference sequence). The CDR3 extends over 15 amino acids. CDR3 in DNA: TGTGCCAGCAGCTCGACTAGCGGGAGGACAGATACGCAGTATTTT. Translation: CASSSTSGRTDTQYF.

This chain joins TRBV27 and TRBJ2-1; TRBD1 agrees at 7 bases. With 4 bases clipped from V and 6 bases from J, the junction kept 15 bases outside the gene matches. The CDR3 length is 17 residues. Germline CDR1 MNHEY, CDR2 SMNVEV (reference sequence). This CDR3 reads CASSSTSRQGRSNEQFF. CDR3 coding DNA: TGTGCCAGCAGTTCTACCTCCCGACAGGGTAGGAGCAATGAGCAGTTCTTC.

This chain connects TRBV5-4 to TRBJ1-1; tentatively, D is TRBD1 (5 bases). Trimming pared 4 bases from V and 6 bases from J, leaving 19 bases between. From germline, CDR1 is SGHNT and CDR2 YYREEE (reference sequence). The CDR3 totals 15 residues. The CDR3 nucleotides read TGTGCCAGCAGCCCTCCGGGACGGCGAGATGCTGAAGCTTTCTTT. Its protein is CASSPPGRRDAEAFF.

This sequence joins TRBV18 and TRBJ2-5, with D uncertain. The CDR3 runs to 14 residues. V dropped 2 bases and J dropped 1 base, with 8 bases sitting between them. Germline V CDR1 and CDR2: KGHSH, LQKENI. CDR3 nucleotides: TGTGCCAGCTCACCATCAGGTTTCCAAGAGACCCAGTACTTC. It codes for CASSPSGFQETQYF.

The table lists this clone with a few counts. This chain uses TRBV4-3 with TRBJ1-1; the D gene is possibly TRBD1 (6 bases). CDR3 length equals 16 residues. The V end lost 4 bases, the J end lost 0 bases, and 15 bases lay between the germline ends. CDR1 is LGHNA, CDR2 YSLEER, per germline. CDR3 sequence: CASSRTMQGMNTEAFF. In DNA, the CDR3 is TGCGCCAGCAGCCGCACGATGCAGGGGATGAACACTGAAGCTTTCTTT.

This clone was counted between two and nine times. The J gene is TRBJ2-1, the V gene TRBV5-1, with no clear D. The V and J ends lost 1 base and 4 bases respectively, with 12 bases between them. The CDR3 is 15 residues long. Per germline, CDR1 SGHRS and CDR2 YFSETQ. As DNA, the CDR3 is TGCGCCAGCAGCTTGTCTTCGACTCAATACAATGAGCAGTTCTTC. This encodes CASSLSSTQYNEQFF.